This T cell receptor (beta chain) is from a study of T-cell memory formation after mild COVID-19. Study-wide context: TCR clustering was largely donor specific.

Study results and caveats: Contracting CD8+ clones were enriched in EMRA, CD4+ mainly in CM and EM.

This clonotype was seen repeatedly, ten times or more. The antigen remains undetermined. 5'RACE with constant-segment primers built TCRalpha and TCRbeta cDNA libraries with UMIs. Via MiXCR, TCRdb re-called the 5' RACE reads, giving one row per CDR3 protein. The profile shows approximately 46,000 distinct CDR3 sequences, roughly 6.6% of them singletons. The specimen was PBMCs or a T cell subset sorted from them (not recorded which). This receptor was taken from an adult who had mild COVID-19 (a few samples of this study predate the infection). Cell type and time point are not known.

The CDR3 sequence is CASSQGGTSGKTGELFF. Here the CDR3 DNA reads TGTGCCAGCAGCCAAGGAGGGACTAGCGGGAAAACCGGGGAGCTGTTTTTT. This chain joins TRBV4-2 and TRBJ2-2; 13 bases match TRBD2. This CDR3 has 17 residues. The ends lost 1 base at V and 5 bases at J; junction bases unmatched: 4. Per germline, CDR1 LGHNA and CDR2 YNFKEQ.